This T cell receptor (beta chain) came from a study of blood T cells in healthy people across ages. The CDR3 length is 15 residues. Germline loops: CDR1 DFQATT, CDR2 SNEGSKA (reference sequence). The V and J ends lost 6 bases and 0 bases respectively, with 16 bases between them. A second PCR, run for roughly 7 to 12 cycles, used a sample-barcoded 5' primer plus a J-beta primer mix. Unique molecular identifiers of 12 random nucleotides labeled each cDNA. TCRdb independently ran MiXCR on the 5' RACE reads; one entry per CDR3 protein. In the table there are about 800,000 distinct CDR3 sequences, about half of which are singletons.

The gene calls are TRBV20-1 and TRBJ2-3, with a tentative D call TRBD2 (6 bases). Input material: blood. The receptor was derived from an elderly man in good health. This chain's CDR3 is CSAVGFRGSTDTQYF. The CDR3, as DNA: TGCAGTGCGGTAGGCTTCCGGGGGAGCACAGATACGCAGTATTTT.